This entry concerns a single T cell receptor (beta chain). The antigen remains undetermined. The data originate from a study of identical twins. Germline V gene data show CDR1 as DFQATT and CDR2 as SNEGSKA (reference sequence). The ends were cut back, 2 bases at V and 2 bases at J, with 16 bases in the middle. This CDR3 has 15 amino acids. A universal primer site came from template switching; cDNA carried unique molecular identifiers. TCRdb reanalysed the 5' RACE reads using MiXCR and keeps one entry per CDR3 protein. The table shows a few hundred thousand distinct CDR3 sequences, with 9.6% occurring only once. General study results and limits: One should note that invariant MAIT and iNKT cells could partly confound zero-insertion analyses.

The sample was also linked to a second study, of yellow fever vaccine responses in identical twins.

The TCR was taken from a woman younger than 30 in good health. The chain combines TRBV20-1 with TRBJ2-7, with D perhaps matching TRBD1 (5 bases). Sequences were obtained from PBMCs. CDR3 loop: CSARSDSLITYEQYF. The CDR3, as DNA: TGCAGTGCTAGATCCGACAGCCTCATTACCTACGAGCAGTACTTC.